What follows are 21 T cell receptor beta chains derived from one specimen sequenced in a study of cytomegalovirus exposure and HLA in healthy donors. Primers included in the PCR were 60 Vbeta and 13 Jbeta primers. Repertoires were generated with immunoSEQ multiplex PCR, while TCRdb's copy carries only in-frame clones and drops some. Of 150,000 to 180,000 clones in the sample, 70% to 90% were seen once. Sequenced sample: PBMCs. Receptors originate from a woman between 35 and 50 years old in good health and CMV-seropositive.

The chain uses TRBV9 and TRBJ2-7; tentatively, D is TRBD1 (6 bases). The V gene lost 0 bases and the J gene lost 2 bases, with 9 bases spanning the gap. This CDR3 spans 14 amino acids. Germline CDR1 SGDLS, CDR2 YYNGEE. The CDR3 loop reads CASSVGQATYEQYF. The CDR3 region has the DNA TGTGCCAGCAGCGTAGGACAGGCGACCTACGAGCAGTACTTC.

The DNA of the CDR3 is TGTGCCAGCAGCTTGCCACAGGGCCTATACAATGAGCAGTTCTTC. Residues: CASSLPQGLYNEQFF. The chain links TRBV5-4 to TRBJ2-1; perhaps TRBD1 as D (6 bases). V lost 1 base and J lost 4, with 12 bases in between. Per germline, CDR1 SGHNT and CDR2 YYREEE (reference sequence). This CDR3 is built from 15 residues.

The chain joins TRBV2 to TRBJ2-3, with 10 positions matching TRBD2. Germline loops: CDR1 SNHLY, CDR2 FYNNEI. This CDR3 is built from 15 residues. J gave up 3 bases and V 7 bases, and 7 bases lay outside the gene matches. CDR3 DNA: TGTGCCAGCATCCAGCGGGGGGGTGGTACAGATACGCAGTATTTT. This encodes CASIQRGGGTDTQYF.

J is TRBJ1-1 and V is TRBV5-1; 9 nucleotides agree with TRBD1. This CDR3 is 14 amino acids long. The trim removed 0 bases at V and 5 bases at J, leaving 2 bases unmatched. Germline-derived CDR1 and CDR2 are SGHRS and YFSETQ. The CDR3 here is CASSLAGQGTEAFF. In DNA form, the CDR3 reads TGCGCCAGCAGCTTGGCTGGACAGGGGACTGAAGCTTTCTTT.

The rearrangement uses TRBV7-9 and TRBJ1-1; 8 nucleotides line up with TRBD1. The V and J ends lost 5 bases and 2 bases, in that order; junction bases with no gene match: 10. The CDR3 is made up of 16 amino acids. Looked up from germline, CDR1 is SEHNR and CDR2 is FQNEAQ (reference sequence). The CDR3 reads CASSVRGTGNNTEAFF. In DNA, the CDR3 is TGTGCCAGCAGCGTTCGAGGGACAGGAAATAACACTGAAGCTTTCTTT.

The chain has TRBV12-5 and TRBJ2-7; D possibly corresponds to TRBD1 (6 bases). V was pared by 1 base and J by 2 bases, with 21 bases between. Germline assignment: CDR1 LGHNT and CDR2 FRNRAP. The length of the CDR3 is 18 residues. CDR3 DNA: TGTGCTAGTGGTTTGGCCAGAAACGGACAGCAGGATACCTACGAGCAGTACTTC. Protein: CASGLARNGQQDTYEQYF. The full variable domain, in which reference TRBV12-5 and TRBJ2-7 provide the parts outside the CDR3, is DARVTQTPRHKVTEMGQEVTMRCQPILGHNTVFWYRQTMMQGLELLAYFRNRAPLDDSGMPKDRFSAEMPDATLATLKIQPSEPRDSAVYFCASGLARNGQQDTYEQYFGPGTRLTVT.

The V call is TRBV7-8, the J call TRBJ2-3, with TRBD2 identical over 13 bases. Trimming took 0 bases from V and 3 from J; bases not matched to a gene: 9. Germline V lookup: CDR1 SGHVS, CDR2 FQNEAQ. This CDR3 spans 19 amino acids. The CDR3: CASSLAGATSGRRTDTQYF. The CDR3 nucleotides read TGTGCCAGCAGCTTAGCGGGGGCGACTAGCGGGAGGAGGACAGATACGCAGTATTTT.

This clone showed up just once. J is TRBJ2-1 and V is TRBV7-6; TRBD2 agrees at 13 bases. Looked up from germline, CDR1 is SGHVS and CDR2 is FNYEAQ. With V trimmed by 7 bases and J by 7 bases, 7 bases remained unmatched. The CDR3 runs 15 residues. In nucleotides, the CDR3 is TGTGCCAGCACCCCGTGGACTAGCGGGAGTAATGAGCAGTTCTTC. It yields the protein CASTPWTSGSNEQFF.

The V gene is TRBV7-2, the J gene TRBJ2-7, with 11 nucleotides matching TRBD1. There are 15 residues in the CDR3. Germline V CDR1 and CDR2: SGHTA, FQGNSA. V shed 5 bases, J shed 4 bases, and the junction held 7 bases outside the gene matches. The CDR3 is CASSLGQGARYEQYF. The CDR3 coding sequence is TGTGCCAGCAGCCTCGGACAGGGGGCGCGTTACGAGCAGTACTTC.

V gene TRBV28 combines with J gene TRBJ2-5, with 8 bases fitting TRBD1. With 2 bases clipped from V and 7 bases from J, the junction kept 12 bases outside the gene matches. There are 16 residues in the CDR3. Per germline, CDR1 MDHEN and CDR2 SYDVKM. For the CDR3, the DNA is TGTGCCAGCAGTTTAACCCGGACAGGGACGAGAGCGACCCAGTACTTC. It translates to CASSLTRTGTRATQYF. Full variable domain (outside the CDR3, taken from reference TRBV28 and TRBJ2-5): DVKVTQSSRYLVKRTGEKVFLECVQDMDHENMFWYRQDPGLGLRLIYFSYDVKMKEKGDIPEGYSVSREKKERFSLILESASTNQTSMYLCASSLTRTGTRATQYFGPGTRLLVL.

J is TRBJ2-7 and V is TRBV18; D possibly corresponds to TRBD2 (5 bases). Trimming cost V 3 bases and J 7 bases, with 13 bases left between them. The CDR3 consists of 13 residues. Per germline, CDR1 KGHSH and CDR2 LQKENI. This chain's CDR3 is CASSPKSRVEQYF. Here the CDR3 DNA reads TGTGCCAGCTCACCCAAGTCGAGGGTAGAGCAGTACTTC.

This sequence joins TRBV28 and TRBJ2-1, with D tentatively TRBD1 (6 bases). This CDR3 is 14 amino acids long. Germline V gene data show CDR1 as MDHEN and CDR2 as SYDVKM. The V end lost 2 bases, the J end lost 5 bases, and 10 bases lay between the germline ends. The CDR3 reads CASSLGTLNNEQFF. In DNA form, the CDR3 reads TGTGCCAGCAGTTTAGGGACACTCAACAATGAGCAGTTCTTC.

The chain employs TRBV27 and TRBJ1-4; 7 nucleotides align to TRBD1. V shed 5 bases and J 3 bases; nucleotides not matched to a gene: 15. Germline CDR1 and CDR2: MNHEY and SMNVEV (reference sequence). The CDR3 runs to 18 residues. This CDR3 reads CASSLRSTGLGSNEKLFF. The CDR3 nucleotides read TGTGCCAGCAGTCTACGTTCGACAGGGTTGGGTTCTAATGAAAAACTGTTTTTT.

In nucleotides, the CDR3 is TGCGCCAGCAGTGGCGGACAGGGTGGAATGGAGACCCAGTACTTC. Amino acids: CASSGGQGGMETQYF. The chain recombines TRBV10-2 with TRBJ2-5; TRBD1 matches at 8 bases. Trimming removed 4 bases from V and 5 bases from J; junction bases left unmatched: 9. This CDR3 comprises 15 residues. Germline loops: CDR1 WSHSY, CDR2 SAAADI.

The DNA for the CDR3 is TGTGCCAGCAGTTACGGATTCGCGGGAGCGGCAGATACGCAGTATTTT. This codes for CASSYGFAGAADTQYF. V is TRBV6-5 and J is TRBJ2-3; 7 bases align to TRBD2. V shed 2 bases, J shed 4 bases, and the junction held 9 bases outside the gene matches. Germline loops: CDR1 MNHEY, CDR2 SVGAGI. CDR3 size: 16 residues.

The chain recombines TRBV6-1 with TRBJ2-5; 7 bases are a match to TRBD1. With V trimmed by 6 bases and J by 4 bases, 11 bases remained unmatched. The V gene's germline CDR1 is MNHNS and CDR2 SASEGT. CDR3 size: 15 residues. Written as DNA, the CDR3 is TGTGCCAGCAGGAGGCAGGGGGATAATGGAGAGACCCAGTACTTC. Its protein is CASRRQGDNGETQYF.

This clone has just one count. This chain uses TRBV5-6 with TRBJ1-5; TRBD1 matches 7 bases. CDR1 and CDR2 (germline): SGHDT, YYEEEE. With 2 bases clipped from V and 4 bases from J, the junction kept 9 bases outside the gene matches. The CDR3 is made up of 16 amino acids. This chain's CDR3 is CASSFSGTVNNQPQHF. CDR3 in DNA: TGTGCCAGCAGCTTTTCCGGGACAGTAAATAATCAGCCCCAGCATTTT.

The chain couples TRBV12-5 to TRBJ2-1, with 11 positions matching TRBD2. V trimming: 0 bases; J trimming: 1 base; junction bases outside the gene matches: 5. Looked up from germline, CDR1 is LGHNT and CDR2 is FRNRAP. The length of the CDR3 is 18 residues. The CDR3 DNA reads TGTGCTAGTGGTTTGGTCGGTCTAGCGGGAGGATCCTACAATGAGCAGTTCTTC. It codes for CASGLVGLAGGSYNEQFF.

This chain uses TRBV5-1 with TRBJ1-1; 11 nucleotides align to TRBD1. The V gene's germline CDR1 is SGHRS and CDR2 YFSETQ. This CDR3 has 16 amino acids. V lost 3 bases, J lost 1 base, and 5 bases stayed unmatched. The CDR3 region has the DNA TGCGCCAGCAGCTATAGGACAGGGGGCAGGAACACTGAAGCTTTCTTT. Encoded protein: CASSYRTGGRNTEAFF.

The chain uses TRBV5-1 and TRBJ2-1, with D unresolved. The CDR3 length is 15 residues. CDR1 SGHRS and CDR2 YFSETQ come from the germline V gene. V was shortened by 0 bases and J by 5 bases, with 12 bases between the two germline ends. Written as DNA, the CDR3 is TGCGCCAGCAGCTTGGTGGTCCTCCACAACAATGAGCAGTTCTTC. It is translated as CASSLVVLHNNEQFF.

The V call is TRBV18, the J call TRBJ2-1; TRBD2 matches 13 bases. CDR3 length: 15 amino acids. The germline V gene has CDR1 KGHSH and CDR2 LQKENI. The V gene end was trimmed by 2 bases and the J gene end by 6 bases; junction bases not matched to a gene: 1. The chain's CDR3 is CASSPRTSGSNEQFF. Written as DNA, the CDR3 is TGTGCCAGCTCACCAAGGACTAGCGGGAGCAATGAGCAGTTCTTC.